These T cell receptor beta chains were read from a single sample in a study of T-cell memory formation after mild COVID-19. TCRdb called the 5' RACE reads again in MiXCR, with one record for every CDR3 protein. The table shows 160,000 or so distinct CDR3 sequences, with roughly a third occurring only once. The sequenced material came from PBMCs or a T cell subset sorted from them (not recorded which). The receptors come from an adult woman who had mild COVID-19 (a few samples of this study predate the infection). Cell type and time point are not known. Both conserved end residues are part of each CDR3. D genes are given only for firm matches. Where a row states a size, it is once, few, many or the class of an expanded clone; other rows omit it.

DNA | CDR3 | size | J | V | D
TGTGCCAGCAGTGATTACTCTAGCACAGATACGCAGTATTTT | CASSDYSSTDTQYF | . | TRBJ2-3 | TRBV25-1 | .
TGTGCCAGCAGCTCGACTAGCTACCGGTATTTT | CASSSTSYRYF | . | TRBJ2-3 | TRBV11-2 | TRBD2
TGTGCCAGCCATAGCCTAGCGGGGCGGATGGAGCAGTTCTTC | CASHSLAGRMEQFF | . | TRBJ2-1 | TRBV2 | TRBD2
TGTGCCAGCAGTTCCATAGCGGGACGTCCACGGCGCGGGGAGCTGTTTTTT | CASSSIAGRPRRGELFF | . | TRBJ2-2 | TRBV6-5 | TRBD2
TGCAGCGTTGGAGGGACAGGGCCGTTTACGCAGCAGTACTTC | CSVGGTGPFTQQYF | few | TRBJ2-7 | TRBV29-1 | TRBD1
TGTGCCAGCAGTTCCCAGACAGGGGCCATAGGGTTAAACACCGGGGAGCTGTTTTTT | CASSSQTGAIGLNTGELFF | . | TRBJ2-2 | TRBV12-3/TRBV12-4 | TRBD1
TGTGCCAGCTCACTTAGGGCGGAGTCTGCCTACGAGCAGTACTTC | CASSLRAESAYEQYF | few | TRBJ2-7 | TRBV18 | .
TGCAGCGTTACGGGACAGGGGGCGCATACTGAAGCTTTCTTT | CSVTGQGAHTEAFF | . | TRBJ1-1 | TRBV29-1 | TRBD1
TGTGCCAGCAGCTTAGCGCTTTGGGGGGGGTCCCAAGAGACCCAGTACTTC | CASSLALWGGSQETQYF | . | TRBJ2-5 | TRBV7-2 | TRBD2
TGTGCCAGCTCACCACAGGGCCGGCGGCCCACAGATACGCAGTATTTT | CASSPQGRRPTDTQYF | . | TRBJ2-3 | TRBV18 | .
TGTGCCAGCAGCTTAGGACGGGGGGGCAAGAATGAGCAGTTCTTC | CASSLGRGGKNEQFF | few | TRBJ2-1 | TRBV11-2 | TRBD2
TGCGCCAGCAGCCAAGAGCCCCCTCGCCAGTACTTC | CASSQEPPRQYF | . | TRBJ2-5 | TRBV4-1 | .
TGCGCCAGCAGAGGGACAGGGAGGAACAATGAGCAGTTCTTC | CASRGTGRNNEQFF | few | TRBJ2-1 | TRBV5-1 | TRBD1
TGTGCCAGCTCACTGAACTCCGGGACTAGCGGGAGAAACGCTAACGAGCAGTACTTC | CASSLNSGTSGRNANEQYF | few | TRBJ2-7 | TRBV18 | TRBD2
TGCGCCAGCAGCCAAGATTGGCTATCCTACGAGCAGTACTTC | CASSQDWLSYEQYF | . | TRBJ2-7 | TRBV4-3 | .
TGTGCCAGCAGTGAAGAGGGCTGGCGCAGGGGAATTGAAGAGACCCAGTACTTC | CASSEEGWRRGIEETQYF | few | TRBJ2-5 | TRBV25-1 | .
TGTGCCAGCAGCTTAGAGTCGGGGGGCCCCAGGGCCTACGAGCAGTACTTC | CASSLESGGPRAYEQYF | few | TRBJ2-7 | TRBV7-9 | .
TGTGCCAGCAGCTTGGACAGCCACACAGATACGCAGTATTTT | CASSLDSHTDTQYF | . | TRBJ2-3 | TRBV7-9 | .
TGTGCCAGCAGCTTCACAGCAGATCAGCCCCAGCATTTT | CASSFTADQPQHF | . | TRBJ1-5 | TRBV7-3 | .
TGCGCCAGCAGCGCAGGACAGGGGGAAAGGAATGAAAAACTGTTTTTT | CASSAGQGERNEKLFF | . | TRBJ1-4 | TRBV5-1 | TRBD1
TGCGCCAGCAGCCGAGGACTAGCGGGAGGCTTGAGCTCCTACGAGCAGTACTTC | CASSRGLAGGLSSYEQYF | many | TRBJ2-7 | TRBV4-3 | TRBD2
TGTGCCAGCGGCCCCGGGACCGAGGGGATGGGTGAAGCTTTCTTT | CASGPGTEGMGEAFF | . | TRBJ1-1 | TRBV7-9 | .
TGTGCCAGTGGCGTAGCGGGAGGGCCTCCAGATACGCAGTATTTT | CASGVAGGPPDTQYF | . | TRBJ2-3 | TRBV19 | TRBD2
TGCGCCAGCAGCCAAGGTCCGGGACAGCCCAATTCACCCCTCCACTTT | CASSQGPGQPNSPLHF | . | TRBJ1-6 | TRBV4-1 | TRBD1
TGCGCCAGCAGCCCGGGCCACGTTGAGACCCAGTACTTC | CASSPGHVETQYF | few | TRBJ2-5 | TRBV5-1 | .
TGTGCCAGCAGCTTATCTCTCGGTGAAGCTTTCTTT | CASSLSLGEAFF | once | TRBJ1-1 | TRBV11-3 | .
TGTGCCATCAGTGATGACGGCCCCACGGCCGTCTACGAGCAGTACTTC | CAISDDGPTAVYEQYF | few | TRBJ2-7 | TRBV10-3 | .
TGTGCCAGCAGCTTCGAATTCAGGGAGGGTGAGCAGTTCTTC | CASSFEFREGEQFF | . | TRBJ2-1 | TRBV7-9 | TRBD2
TGCGCCAGCAGCTTGGCCACAGGGAGAGAGACCCAGTACTTC | CASSLATGRETQYF | . | TRBJ2-5 | TRBV5-1 | .
TGCAGCGTTGTTGGAACAGCCGACTACGAGCAGTACTTC | CSVVGTADYEQYF | few | TRBJ2-7 | TRBV29-1 | .
TGTGCCAGCAGTGCCGCAGAACAGGGAGACACTGAAGCTTTCTTT | CASSAAEQGDTEAFF | few | TRBJ1-1 | TRBV25-1 | .
TGTGCCAGCAGTCACCTTCCTGGACCCCGGTTCAGGTACGAGCAGTACTTC | CASSHLPGPRFRYEQYF | few | TRBJ2-7 | TRBV12-3/TRBV12-4 | .
TGTGCCAGTAGTATGTCGGGTTGGGATATGTACGAGCAGTACTTC | CASSMSGWDMYEQYF | . | TRBJ2-7 | TRBV19 | .
TGTGCCACCAGTGTTAGAGGGCTGGCTGAGCAGTTCTTC | CATSVRGLAEQFF | . | TRBJ2-1 | TRBV24-1 | .
TGTGCCAGCAGTTTTACAAGAGCTCCCTTGTACGAGCAGTACTTC | CASSFTRAPLYEQYF | few | TRBJ2-7 | TRBV12-3/TRBV12-4 | .
TGTGCCAGCAGCCCCCGGGGTCAGAACACTGAAGCTTTCTTT | CASSPRGQNTEAFF | . | TRBJ1-1 | TRBV3-1 | .
TGTGCCAGCAGCTTAGGTCGCGGGAGGCCACTGGCCGGGGAGCTGTTTTTT | CASSLGRGRPLAGELFF | . | TRBJ2-2 | TRBV7-2 | TRBD2
TGCAGTGCTAGAGATTACACAGGGCCATGGGGCATTCAGTACTTC | CSARDYTGPWGIQYF | few | TRBJ2-4 | TRBV20-1 | .
TGTGCCAGCACCTCAGGGGGGAACACCGGGGAGCTGTTTTTT | CASTSGGNTGELFF | . | TRBJ2-2 | TRBV6-5 | TRBD1
TGTGCCAGCAGTCTGGAACAGCAAGCTTTCTTT | CASSLEQQAFF | . | TRBJ1-1 | TRBV25-1 | .
TGTGCCAGCAGCTGGACAGCGGGGGGGATCACAGATACGCAGTATTTT | CASSWTAGGITDTQYF | many | TRBJ2-3 | TRBV7-8 | TRBD2
TGCAGTGCCCTGACAGGTTCCTACGAGCAGTACTTC | CSALTGSYEQYF | many | TRBJ2-7 | TRBV20-1 | .
TGCAGTGCTAGAGGACGGGACAGGCGGAGGGATACGCAGTATTTT | CSARGRDRRRDTQYF | once | TRBJ2-3 | TRBV20-1 | TRBD1
TGTGCCAGCAGCCAAGAGAGGATCTATGGCTACACCTTC | CASSQERIYGYTF | . | TRBJ1-2 | TRBV11-2 | .
TGTGCCAGCAGTCGACAGGGAAGCGAGCAGTACTTC | CASSRQGSEQYF | few | TRBJ2-7 | TRBV12-3/TRBV12-4 | TRBD1
TGCGCCAGCAGCGGAGGGACAGGATTGGTCGGGGAGACCCAGTACTTC | CASSGGTGLVGETQYF | few | TRBJ2-5 | TRBV5-1 | TRBD1
TGTGCCAGCAGCTGGGGGACAGGGGTCTATGGCTACACCTTC | CASSWGTGVYGYTF | . | TRBJ1-2 | TRBV5-8 | TRBD1
TGCAGTGTGCGGGAGGGCCCAGATACGCAGTATTTT | CSVREGPDTQYF | few | TRBJ2-3 | TRBV20-1 | TRBD2
TGTGCCAGCAGTCCGCGGACATCGGTGAGGAACACTGAAGCTTTCTTT | CASSPRTSVRNTEAFF | . | TRBJ1-1 | TRBV27 | .
TGCAGTGCTAGAGATTTAAAGGTGGCGTTAGGAACAGATACGCAGTATTTT | CSARDLKVALGTDTQYF | few | TRBJ2-3 | TRBV20-1 | .
TGTGCCAGCAAGAAAAGATCGGGCGATCAAGAGACCCAGTACTTC | CASKKRSGDQETQYF | few | TRBJ2-5 | TRBV2 | .
TGTGCCAGTTTAAACAGGGCTGGGTACAATGAGCAGTTCTTC | CASLNRAGYNEQFF | . | TRBJ2-1 | TRBV19 | .
TGCGCCAGCATTGGCCCGAACACCGGGGAGCTGTTTTTT | CASIGPNTGELFF | . | TRBJ2-2 | TRBV5-1 | .